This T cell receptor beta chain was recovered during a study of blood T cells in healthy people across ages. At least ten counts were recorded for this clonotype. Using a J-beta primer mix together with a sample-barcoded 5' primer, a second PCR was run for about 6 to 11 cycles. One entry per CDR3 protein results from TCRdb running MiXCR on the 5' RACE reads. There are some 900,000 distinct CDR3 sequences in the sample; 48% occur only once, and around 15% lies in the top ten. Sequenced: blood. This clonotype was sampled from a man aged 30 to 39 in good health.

The CDR3, as DNA: TGTGCCAGCACCTTTATGGGGGGGTCTTTCTACAATGAGCAGTTCTTC. Residues: CASTFMGGSFYNEQFF. V and J are TRBV27 and TRBJ2-1; TRBD2 agrees at 7 bases. The CDR3 has 16 amino acids. V trimming: 7 bases; J trimming: 3 bases; junction bases outside the gene matches: 12. Germline loops: CDR1 MNHEY, CDR2 SMNVEV (reference sequence).